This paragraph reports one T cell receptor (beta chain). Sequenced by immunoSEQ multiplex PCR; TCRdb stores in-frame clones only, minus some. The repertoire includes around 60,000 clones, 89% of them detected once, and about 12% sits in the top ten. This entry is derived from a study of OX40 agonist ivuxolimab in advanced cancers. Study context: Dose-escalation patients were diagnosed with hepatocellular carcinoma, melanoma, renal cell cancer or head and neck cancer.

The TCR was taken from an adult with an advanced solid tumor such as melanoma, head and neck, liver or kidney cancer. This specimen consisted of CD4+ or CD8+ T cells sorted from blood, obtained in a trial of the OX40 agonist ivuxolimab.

In DNA form, the CDR3 reads TGTGCCAGCAGCGTAGAGGGTCTAGCGGGGGGCCGTGAGCAGTACTTC. Its translation: CASSVEGLAGGREQYF. The J gene is TRBJ2-7, the V gene TRBV9; 11 bases match TRBD2. The V gene's germline CDR1 is SGDLS and CDR2 YYNGEE. The V gene end was trimmed by 0 bases and the J gene end by 7 bases; junction bases not matched to a gene: 9. The CDR3 consists of 16 residues.